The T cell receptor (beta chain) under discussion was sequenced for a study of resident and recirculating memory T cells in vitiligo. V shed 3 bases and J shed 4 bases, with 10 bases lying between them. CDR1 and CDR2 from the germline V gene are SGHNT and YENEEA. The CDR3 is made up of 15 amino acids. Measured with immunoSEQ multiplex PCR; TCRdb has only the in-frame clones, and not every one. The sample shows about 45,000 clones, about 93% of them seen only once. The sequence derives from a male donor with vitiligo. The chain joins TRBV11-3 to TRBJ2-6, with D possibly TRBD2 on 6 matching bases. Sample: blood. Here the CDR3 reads CASSFGGGGANVLTF. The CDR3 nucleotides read TGTGCCAGCAGCTTCGGGGGTGGGGGGGCCAACGTCCTGACTTTC.